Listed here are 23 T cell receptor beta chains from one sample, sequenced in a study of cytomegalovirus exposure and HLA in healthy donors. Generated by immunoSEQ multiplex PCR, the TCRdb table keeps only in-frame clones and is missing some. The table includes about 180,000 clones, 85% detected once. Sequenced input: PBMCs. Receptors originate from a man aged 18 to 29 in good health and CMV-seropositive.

CDR3 nucleotide sequence: TGTGCCAGCAGTTTAGGGCTAGCGGGAGGGCCCTACAATGAGCAGTTCTTC. Its protein product is CASSLGLAGGPYNEQFF. This chain links TRBV28 with TRBJ2-1; 12 bases align to TRBD2. The CDR3 runs to 17 residues. Germline trimming cut 2 bases from V and 2 bases from J; bases unmatched to any gene: 4. The V gene's germline CDR1 is MDHEN and CDR2 SYDVKM.

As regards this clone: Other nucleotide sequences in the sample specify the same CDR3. CDR3 in amino acids: CASSLRTVSTEAFF. CDR3 sequence (DNA): TGTGCCAGCAGTTTGCGAACGGTATCCACTGAAGCTTTCTTT. The chain joins TRBV28 to TRBJ1-1; D is unresolved. Germline V CDR1 and CDR2: MDHEN, SYDVKM. CDR3 length: 14 residues. V lost 3 bases to trimming and J lost 4 bases, with 12 bases between them.

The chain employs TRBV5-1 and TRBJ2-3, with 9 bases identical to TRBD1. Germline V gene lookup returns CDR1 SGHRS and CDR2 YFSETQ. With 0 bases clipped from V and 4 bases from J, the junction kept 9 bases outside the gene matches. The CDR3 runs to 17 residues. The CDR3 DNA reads TGCGCCAGCAGCTTGGTGGGACAGGGATCCGGAGCAGATACGCAGTATTTT. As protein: CASSLVGQGSGADTQYF.

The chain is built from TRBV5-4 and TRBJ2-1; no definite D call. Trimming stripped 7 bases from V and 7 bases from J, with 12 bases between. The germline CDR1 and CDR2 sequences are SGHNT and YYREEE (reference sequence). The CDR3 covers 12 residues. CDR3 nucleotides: TGTGCCAGCCTCTCGATGGCTAATGAGCAGTTCTTC. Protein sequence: CASLSMANEQFF.

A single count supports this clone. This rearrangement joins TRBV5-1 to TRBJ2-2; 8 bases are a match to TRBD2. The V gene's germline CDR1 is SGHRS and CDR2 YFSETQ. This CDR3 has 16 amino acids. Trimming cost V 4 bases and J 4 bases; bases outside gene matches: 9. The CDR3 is CASSPREAPGTGELFF. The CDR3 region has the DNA TGCGCCAGCAGCCCGCGGGAGGCCCCGGGCACCGGGGAGCTGTTTTTT.

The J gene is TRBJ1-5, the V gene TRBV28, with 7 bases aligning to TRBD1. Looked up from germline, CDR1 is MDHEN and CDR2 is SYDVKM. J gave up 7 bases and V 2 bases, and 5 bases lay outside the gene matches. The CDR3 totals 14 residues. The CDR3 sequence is CASSLLGGVQPQHF. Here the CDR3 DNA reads TGTGCCAGCAGTTTACTAGGGGGCGTACAGCCCCAGCATTTT.

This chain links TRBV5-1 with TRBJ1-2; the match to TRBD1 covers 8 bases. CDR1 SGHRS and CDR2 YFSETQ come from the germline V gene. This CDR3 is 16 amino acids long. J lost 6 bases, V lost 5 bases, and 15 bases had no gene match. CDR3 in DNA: TGCGCCAGCAGGGGTGGGGCAGGGGGCATTTTGGATGGCTACACCTTC. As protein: CASRGGAGGILDGYTF. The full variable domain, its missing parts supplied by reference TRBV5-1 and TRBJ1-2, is KAGVTQTPRYLIKTRGQQVTLSCSPISGHRSVSWYQQTPGQGLQFLFEYFSETQRNKGNFPGRFSGRQFSNSRSEMNVSTLELGDSALYLCASRGGAGGILDGYTFGSGTRLTVV.

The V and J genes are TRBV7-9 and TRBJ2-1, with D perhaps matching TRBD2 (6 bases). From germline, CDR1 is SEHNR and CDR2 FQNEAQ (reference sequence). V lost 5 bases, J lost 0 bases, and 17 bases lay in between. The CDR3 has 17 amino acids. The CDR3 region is CASSAKMGGNSYNEQFF. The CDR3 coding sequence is TGTGCCAGCAGCGCGAAAATGGGGGGTAACTCCTACAATGAGCAGTTCTTC.

The CDR3 DNA sequence: TGCGCCAGCAGCCCGACAGGGGGCGAAAAAAGCTACACCTTC. Translating gives CASSPTGGEKSYTF. J is TRBJ1-2 and V is TRBV5-1, with 10 bases that match TRBD1. The CDR3 has 14 residues. CDR1 SGHRS and CDR2 YFSETQ come from the germline V gene. V lost 4 bases to trimming and J lost 9 bases; unmatched junction nucleotides: 9.

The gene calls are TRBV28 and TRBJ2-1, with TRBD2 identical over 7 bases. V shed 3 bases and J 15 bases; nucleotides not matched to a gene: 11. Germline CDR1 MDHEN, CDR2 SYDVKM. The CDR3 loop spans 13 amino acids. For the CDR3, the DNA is TGTGCCAGCAGTTTTGGACTAGATCGGGTCGGGTTCTTC. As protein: CASSFGLDRVGFF.

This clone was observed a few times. DNA of the CDR3: TGTGCCAGCAGTGAAGTGTTTACTCCTCCGGGTTATGGCTACACCTTC. Protein product: CASSEVFTPPGYGYTF. This sequence joins TRBV6-1 and TRBJ1-2, with unresolved D. This CDR3 spans 16 amino acids. CDR1 MNHNS and CDR2 SASEGT come from the germline V gene. V was cut by 1 base and J by 5 bases, with 17 bases left in between.

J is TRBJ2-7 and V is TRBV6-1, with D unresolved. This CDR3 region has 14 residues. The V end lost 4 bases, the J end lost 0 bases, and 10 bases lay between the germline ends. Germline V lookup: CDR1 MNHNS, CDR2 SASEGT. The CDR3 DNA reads TGTGCCAGCAGTGTGCAGCGAAACTCCTACGAGCAGTACTTC. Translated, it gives CASSVQRNSYEQYF.

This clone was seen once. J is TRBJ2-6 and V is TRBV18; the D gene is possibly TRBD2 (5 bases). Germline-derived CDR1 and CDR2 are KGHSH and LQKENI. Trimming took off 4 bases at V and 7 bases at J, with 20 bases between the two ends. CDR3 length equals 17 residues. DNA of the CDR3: TGTGCCAGCTCACGCGACGGGGAACGCCTGGGAGCCAACGTCCTGACTTTC. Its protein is CASSRDGERLGANVLTF.

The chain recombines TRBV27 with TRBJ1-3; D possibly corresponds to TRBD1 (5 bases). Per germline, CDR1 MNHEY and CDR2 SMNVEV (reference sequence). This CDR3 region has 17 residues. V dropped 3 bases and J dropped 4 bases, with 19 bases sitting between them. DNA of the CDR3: TGTGCCAGCAGTTTTAGGGGTCCGGGCTTGTCCGGAAACACCATATATTTT. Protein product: CASSFRGPGLSGNTIYF.

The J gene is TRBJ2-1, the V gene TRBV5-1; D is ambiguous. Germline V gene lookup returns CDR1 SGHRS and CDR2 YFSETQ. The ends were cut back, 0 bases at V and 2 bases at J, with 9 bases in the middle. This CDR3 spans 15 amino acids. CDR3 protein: CASSLGAVPYNEQFF. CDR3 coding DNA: TGCGCCAGCAGCTTGGGGGCCGTCCCCTACAATGAGCAGTTCTTC. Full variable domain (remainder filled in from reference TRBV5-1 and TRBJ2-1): KAGVTQTPRYLIKTRGQQVTLSCSPISGHRSVSWYQQTPGQGLQFLFEYFSETQRNKGNFPGRFSGRQFSNSRSEMNVSTLELGDSALYLCASSLGAVPYNEQFFGPGTRLTVL.

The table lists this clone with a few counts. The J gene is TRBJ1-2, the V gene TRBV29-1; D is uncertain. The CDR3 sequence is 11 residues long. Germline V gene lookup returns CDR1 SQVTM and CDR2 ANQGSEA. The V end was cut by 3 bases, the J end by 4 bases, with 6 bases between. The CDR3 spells CSVDPSYGYTF. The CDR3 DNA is TGCAGCGTTGATCCCTCCTATGGCTACACCTTC.

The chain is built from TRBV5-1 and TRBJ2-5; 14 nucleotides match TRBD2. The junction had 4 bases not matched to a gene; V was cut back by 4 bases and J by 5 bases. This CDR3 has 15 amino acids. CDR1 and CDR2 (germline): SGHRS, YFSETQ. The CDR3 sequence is CASSVGTSGSETQYF. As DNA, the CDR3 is TGCGCCAGCAGCGTCGGGACTAGCGGGAGTGAGACCCAGTACTTC.

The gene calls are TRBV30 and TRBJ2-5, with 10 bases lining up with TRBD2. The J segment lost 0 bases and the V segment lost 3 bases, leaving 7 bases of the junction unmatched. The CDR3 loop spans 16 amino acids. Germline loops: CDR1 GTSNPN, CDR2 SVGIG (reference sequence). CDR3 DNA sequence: TGTGCCTGGAGCGCGCTAGCGGGGGTACACCAAGAGACCCAGTACTTC. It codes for CAWSALAGVHQETQYF.

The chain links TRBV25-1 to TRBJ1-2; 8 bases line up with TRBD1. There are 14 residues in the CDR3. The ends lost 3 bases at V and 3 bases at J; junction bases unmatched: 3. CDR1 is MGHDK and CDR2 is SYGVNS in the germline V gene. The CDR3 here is CASSDADRDYGYTF. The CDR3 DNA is TGTGCCAGCAGTGACGCGGACAGGGACTATGGCTACACCTTC.

Written as DNA, the CDR3 is TGCGCCAGCAGCTTGGGAACAGGGGGCTGGGACAATGAGCAGTTCTTC. Translated: CASSLGTGGWDNEQFF. The chain combines TRBV5-1 with TRBJ2-1; 9 nucleotides align to TRBD1. The ends lost 0 bases at V and 5 bases at J; junction bases unmatched: 6. This CDR3 contains 16 residues. Germline lookup yields CDR1 SGHRS and CDR2 YFSETQ.

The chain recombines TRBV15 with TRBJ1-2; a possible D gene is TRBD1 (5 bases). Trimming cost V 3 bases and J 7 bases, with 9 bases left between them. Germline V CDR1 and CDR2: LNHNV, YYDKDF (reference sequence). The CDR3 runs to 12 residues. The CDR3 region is CATSRQGSGYTF. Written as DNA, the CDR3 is TGTGCCACCAGCAGGCAGGGATCTGGCTACACCTTC.

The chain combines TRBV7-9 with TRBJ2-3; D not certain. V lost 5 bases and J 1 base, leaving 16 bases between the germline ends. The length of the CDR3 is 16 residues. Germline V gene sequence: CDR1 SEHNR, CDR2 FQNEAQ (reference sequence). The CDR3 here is CASSPRSRRGTDTQYF. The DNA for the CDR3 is TGTGCCAGCAGCCCCCGTTCCCGCCGGGGCACAGATACGCAGTATTTT.

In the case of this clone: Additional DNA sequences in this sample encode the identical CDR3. The CDR3: CASSLEQGVNSPLHF. CDR3 sequence (DNA): TGCGCCAGCAGCTTGGAACAGGGGGTGAATTCACCCCTCCACTTT. The V and J genes are TRBV5-1 and TRBJ1-6; 8 nucleotides agree with TRBD1. V was pared by 0 bases and J by 7 bases, with 3 bases of the junction left unmatched. The germline V gene encodes CDR1 SGHRS and CDR2 YFSETQ. This CDR3 is 15 amino acids long.